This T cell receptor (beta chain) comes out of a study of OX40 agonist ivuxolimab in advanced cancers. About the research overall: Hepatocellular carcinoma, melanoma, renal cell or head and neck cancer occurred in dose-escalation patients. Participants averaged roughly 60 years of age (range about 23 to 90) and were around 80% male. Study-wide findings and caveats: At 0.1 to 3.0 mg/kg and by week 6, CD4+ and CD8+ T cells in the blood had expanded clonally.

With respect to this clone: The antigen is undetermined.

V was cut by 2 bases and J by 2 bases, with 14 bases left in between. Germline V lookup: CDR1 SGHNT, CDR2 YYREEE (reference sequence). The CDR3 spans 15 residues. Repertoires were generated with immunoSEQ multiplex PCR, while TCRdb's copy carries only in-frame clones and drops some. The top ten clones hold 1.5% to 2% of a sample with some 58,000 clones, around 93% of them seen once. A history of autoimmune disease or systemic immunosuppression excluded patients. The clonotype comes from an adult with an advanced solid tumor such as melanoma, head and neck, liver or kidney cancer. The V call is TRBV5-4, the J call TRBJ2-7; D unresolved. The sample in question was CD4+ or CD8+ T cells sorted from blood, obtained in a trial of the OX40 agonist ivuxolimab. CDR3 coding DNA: TGTGCCAGCAGCTTATTCGGCGGAGACCCCTACGAGCAGTACTTC. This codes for CASSLFGGDPYEQYF.